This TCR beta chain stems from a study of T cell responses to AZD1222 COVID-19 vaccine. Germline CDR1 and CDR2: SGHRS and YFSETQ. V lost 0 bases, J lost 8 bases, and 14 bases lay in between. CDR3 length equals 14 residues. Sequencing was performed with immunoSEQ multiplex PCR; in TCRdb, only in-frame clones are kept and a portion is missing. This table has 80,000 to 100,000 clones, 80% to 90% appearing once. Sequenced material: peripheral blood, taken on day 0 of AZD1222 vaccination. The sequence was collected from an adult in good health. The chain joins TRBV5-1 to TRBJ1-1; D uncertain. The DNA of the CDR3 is TGCGCCAGCAGCTTGGGGGATCCGACGCACGAAGCTTTCTTT. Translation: CASSLGDPTHEAFF.